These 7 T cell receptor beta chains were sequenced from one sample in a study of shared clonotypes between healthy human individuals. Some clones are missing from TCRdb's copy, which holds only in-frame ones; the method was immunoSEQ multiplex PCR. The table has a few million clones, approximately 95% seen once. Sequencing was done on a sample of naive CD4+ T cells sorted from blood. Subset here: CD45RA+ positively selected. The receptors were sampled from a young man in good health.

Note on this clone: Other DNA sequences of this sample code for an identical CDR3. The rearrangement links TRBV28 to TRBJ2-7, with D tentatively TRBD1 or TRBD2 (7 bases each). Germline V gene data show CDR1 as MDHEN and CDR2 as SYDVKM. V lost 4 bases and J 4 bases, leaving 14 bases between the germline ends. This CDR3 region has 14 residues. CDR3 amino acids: CASSSQGRGYEQYF. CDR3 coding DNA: TGTGCCAGCAGTTCACAGGGGAGGGGTTACGAGCAGTACTTC.

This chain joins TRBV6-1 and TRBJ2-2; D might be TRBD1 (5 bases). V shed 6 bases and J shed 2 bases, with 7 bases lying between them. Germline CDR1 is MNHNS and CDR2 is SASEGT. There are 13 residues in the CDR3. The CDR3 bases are TGTGCCAGCAGGACAGAAAACACCGGGGAGCTGTTTTTT. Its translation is CASRTENTGELFF.

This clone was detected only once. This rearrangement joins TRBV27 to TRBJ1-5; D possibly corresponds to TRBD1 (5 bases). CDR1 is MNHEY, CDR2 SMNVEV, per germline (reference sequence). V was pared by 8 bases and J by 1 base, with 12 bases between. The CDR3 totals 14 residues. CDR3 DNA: TGTGCCAGCCTAACGGGGGGGAGCAATCAGCCCCAGCATTTT. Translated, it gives CASLTGGSNQPQHF.

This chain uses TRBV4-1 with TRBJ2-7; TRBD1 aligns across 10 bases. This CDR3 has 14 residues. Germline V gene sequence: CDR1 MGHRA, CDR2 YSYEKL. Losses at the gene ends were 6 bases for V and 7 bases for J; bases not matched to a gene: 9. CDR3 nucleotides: TGCGCCAGCAGTTCTCCGGGACAGGGGCGGGAGCAGTACTTC. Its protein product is CASSSPGQGREQYF.

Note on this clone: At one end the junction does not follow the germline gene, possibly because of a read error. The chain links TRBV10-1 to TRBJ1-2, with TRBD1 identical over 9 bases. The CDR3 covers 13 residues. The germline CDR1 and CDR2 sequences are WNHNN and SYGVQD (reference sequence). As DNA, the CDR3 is TGCGCCAGCAGTGAGTCGGGAACAGGGGGCTTCACCTTC. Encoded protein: CASSESGTGGFTF.

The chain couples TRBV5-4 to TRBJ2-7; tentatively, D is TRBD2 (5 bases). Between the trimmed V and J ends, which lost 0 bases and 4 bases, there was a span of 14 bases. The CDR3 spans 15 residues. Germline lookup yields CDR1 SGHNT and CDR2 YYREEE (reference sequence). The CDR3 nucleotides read TGTGCCAGCAGCTTGGATCGTCTAGCAGTTTACGAGCAGTACTTC. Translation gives CASSLDRLAVYEQYF.

CDR3 coding DNA: TGTGCCAGCAGCTCTGACGGAGGGGGGAGGGACATTCAGTACTTC. Translated: CASSSDGGGRDIQYF. The chain has TRBV7-2 and TRBJ2-4, with D possibly matching TRBD2 (7 bases). Germline values: CDR1 SGHTA, CDR2 FQGNSA. Deletions cut 4 bases from V and 8 bases from J, with 18 bases between. The CDR3 has 15 residues. The full variable domain, in which reference TRBV7-2 and TRBJ2-4 provide the parts outside the CDR3, is GAGVSQSPSNKVTEKGKDVELRCDPISGHTALYWYRQSLGQGLEFLIYFQGNSAPDKSGLPSDRFSAERTGGSVSTLTIQRTQQEDSAVYLCASSSDGGGRDIQYFGAGTRLSVL.